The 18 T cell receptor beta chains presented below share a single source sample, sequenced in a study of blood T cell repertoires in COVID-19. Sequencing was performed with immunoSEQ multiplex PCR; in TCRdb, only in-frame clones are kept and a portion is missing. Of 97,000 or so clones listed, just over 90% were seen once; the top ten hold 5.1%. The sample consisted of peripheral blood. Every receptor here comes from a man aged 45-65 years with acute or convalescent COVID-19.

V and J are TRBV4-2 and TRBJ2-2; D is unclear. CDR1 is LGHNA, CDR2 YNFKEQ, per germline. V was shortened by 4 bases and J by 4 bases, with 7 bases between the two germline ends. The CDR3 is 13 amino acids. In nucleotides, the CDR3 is TGTGCCAGCAGCCTAAGCTCCACCGGGGAGCTGTTTTTT. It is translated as CASSLSSTGELFF.

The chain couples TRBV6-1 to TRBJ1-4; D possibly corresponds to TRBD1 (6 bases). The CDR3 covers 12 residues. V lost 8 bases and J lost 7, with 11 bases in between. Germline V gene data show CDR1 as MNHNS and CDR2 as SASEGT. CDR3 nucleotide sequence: TGTGCCAGCGCGGGGGCGATTGAAAAACTGTTTTTT. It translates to CASAGAIEKLFF.

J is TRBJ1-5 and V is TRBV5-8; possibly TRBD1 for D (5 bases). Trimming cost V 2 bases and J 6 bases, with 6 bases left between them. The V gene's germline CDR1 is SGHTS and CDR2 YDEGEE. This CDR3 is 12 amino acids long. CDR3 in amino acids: CASSFQGQPQHF. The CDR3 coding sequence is TGTGCCAGCAGCTTCCAGGGTCAGCCCCAGCATTTT.

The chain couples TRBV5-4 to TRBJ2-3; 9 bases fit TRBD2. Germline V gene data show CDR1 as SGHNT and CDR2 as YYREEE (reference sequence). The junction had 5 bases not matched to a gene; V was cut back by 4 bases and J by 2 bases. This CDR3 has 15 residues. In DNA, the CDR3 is TGTGCCAGCAGCAAAAGCGGGAGGAACACAGATACGCAGTATTTT. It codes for CASSKSGRNTDTQYF.

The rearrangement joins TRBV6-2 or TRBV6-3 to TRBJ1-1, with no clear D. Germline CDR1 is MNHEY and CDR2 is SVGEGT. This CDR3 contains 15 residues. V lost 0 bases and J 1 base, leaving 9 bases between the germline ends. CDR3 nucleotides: TGTGCCAGCAGTTACTCCCAGGCAAAGAACACTGAAGCTTTCTTT. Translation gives CASSYSQAKNTEAFF.

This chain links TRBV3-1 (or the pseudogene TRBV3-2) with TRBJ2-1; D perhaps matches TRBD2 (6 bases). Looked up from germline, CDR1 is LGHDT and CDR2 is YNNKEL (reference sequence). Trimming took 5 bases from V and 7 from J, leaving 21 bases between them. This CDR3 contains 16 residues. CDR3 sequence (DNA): TGTGCCAGCAGCTCTGGTAATGAGGGACTGGGGAATGAGCAGTTCTTC. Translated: CASSSGNEGLGNEQFF.

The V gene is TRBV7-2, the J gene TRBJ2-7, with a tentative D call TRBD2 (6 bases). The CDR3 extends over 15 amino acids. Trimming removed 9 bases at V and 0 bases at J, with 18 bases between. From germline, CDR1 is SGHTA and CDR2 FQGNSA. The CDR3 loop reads CASRNWGTPSYEQYF. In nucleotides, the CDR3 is TGTGCCAGTAGAAACTGGGGGACTCCCTCCTACGAGCAGTACTTC.

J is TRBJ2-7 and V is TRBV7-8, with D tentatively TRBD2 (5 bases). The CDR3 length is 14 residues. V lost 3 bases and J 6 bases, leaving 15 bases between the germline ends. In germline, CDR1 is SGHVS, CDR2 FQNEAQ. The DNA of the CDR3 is TGTGCCAGCAGCTTTGAGAGAGGGTTCGGCGAGCAGTACTTC. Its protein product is CASSFERGFGEQYF.

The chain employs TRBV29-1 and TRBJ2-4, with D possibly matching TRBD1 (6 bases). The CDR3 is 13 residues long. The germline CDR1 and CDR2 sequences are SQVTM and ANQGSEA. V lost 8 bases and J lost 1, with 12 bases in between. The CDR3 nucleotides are TGCAGCCCGGACGACAGGGCCAAAAACATTCAGTACTTC. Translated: CSPDDRAKNIQYF.

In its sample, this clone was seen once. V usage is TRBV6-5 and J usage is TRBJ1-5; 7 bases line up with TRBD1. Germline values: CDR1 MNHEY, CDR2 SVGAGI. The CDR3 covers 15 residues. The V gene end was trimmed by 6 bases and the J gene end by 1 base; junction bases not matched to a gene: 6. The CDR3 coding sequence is TGTGCCAGCAGGCGACAGGGAGGAAGCAATCAGCCCCAGCATTTT. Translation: CASRRQGGSNQPQHF.

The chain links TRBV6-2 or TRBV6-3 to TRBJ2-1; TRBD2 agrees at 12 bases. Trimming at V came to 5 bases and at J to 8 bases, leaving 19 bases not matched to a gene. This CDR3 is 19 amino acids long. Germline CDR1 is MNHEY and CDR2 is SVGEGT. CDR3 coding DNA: TGTGCCAGCAGTCCCCTCGGACTAGCGGGAACCCCACATAGCGATGAGCAGTTCTTC. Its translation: CASSPLGLAGTPHSDEQFF.

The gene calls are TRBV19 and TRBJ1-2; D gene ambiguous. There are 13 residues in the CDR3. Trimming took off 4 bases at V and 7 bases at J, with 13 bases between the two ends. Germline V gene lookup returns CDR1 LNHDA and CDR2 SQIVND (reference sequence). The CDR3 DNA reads TGTGCCAGTAGTACTGTTCCGGGATCTGGCTACACCTTC. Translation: CASSTVPGSGYTF.

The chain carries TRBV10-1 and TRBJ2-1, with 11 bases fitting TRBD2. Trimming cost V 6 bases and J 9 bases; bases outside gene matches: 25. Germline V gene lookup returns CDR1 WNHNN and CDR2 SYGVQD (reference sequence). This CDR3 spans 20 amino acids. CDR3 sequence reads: CASSDRLAGTTYKGPSEQFF. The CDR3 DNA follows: TGCGCCAGCAGCGACCGACTAGCGGGAACCACCTACAAGGGCCCTAGTGAGCAGTTCTTC.

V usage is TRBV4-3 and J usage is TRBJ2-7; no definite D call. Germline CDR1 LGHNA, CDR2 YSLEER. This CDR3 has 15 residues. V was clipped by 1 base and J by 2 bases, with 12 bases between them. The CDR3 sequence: CASSQAWPSTYEQYF. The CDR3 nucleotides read TGCGCCAGCAGCCAAGCCTGGCCGTCGACCTACGAGCAGTACTTC.

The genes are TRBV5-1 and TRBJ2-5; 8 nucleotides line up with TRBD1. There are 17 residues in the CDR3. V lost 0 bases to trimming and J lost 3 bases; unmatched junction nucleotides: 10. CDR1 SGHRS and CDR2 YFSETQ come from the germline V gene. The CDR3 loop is CASSLASRGQAKETQYF. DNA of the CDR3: TGCGCCAGCAGCTTGGCCAGCAGGGGGCAAGCCAAAGAGACCCAGTACTTC. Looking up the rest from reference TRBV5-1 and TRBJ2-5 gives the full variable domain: KAGVTQTPRYLIKTRGQQVTLSCSPISGHRSVSWYQQTPGQGLQFLFEYFSETQRNKGNFPGRFSGRQFSNSRSEMNVSTLELGDSALYLCASSLASRGQAKETQYFGPGTRLLVL.

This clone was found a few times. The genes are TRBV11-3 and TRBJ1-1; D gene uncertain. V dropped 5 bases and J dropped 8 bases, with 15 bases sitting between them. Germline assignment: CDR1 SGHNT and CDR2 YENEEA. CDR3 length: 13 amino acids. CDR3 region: CASSPHSLLEAFF. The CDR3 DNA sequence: TGTGCCAGCAGCCCCCACAGCCTCCTAGAAGCTTTCTTT.

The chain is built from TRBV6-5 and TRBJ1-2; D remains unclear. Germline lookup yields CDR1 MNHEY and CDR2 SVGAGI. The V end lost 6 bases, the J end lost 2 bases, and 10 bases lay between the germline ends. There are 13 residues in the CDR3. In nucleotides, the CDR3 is TGTGCCAGCAGCCTACAGAAGAACTATGGCTACACCTTC. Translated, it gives CASSLQKNYGYTF.

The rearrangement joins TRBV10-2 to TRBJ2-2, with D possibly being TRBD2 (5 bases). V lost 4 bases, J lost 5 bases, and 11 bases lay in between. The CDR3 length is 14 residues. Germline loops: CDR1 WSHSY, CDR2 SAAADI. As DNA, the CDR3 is TGCGCCAGCAGTGTCGCGGGTGGAACCGGGGAGCTGTTTTTT. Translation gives CASSVAGGTGELFF.